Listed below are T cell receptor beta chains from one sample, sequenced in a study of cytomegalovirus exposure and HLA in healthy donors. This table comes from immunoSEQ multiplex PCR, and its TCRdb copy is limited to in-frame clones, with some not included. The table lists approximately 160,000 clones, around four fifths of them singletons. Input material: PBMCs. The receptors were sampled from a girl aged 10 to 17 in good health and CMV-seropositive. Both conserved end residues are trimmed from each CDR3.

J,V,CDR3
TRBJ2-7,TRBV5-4,ASSPTGTRYEQY
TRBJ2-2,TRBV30,ACVGGRGISTGELF
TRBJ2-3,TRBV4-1,ASSRQLGGGTDTQY
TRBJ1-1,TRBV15,ATSREGTGGSRTEAF
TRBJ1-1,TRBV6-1,ASSPLDRNTEAF
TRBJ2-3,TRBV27,ASSWQVGTDTQY
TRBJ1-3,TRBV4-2,ASSQEPTGSGNTIY
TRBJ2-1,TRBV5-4,ASRSGGGAYNEQF
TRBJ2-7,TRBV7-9,ASSFRGLYPGPYEQY
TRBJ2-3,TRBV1,TSSQEIRRGCTDTQY
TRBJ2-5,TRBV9,ASSVSGGETQY
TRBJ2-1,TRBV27,ASSLIGEANEQF
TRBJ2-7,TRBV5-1,ASSWTWGGGEQY
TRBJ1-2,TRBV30,AWSLAGYYGYT
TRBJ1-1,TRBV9,ASSPGAGVSKNTEAF
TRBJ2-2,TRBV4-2,ASSQVGDTGELF
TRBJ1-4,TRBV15,ATSRDGTGNEKLF
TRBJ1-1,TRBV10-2,ASGNRVDTEAF
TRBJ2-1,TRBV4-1,ASSHAGTGRGNEQF
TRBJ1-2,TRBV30,AWSDRTGLPYGYT
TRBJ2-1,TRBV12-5,ASGFVYEQF
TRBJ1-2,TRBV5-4,ASSWVDREHGYT